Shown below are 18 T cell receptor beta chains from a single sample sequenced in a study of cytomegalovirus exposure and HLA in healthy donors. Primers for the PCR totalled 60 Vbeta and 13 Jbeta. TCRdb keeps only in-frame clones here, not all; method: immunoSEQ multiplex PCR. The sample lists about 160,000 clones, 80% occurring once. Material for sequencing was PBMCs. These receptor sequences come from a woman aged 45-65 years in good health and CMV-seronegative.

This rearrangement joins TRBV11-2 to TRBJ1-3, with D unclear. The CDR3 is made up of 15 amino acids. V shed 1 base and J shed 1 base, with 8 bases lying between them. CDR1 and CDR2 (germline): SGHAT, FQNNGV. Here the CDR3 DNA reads TGTGCCAGCAGCTTAGGGGCCTTATCTGGAAACACCATATATTTT. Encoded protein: CASSLGALSGNTIYF.

CDR3 DNA sequence: TGTGCCAGCAGCTTTGCAGCGGGAGTCTACAATGAGCAGTTCTTC. The encoded protein is CASSFAAGVYNEQFF. The chain is built from TRBV7-3 and TRBJ2-1, with 8 bases lining up with TRBD2. The CDR3 contains 15 residues. In germline, CDR1 is SGHTA, CDR2 FQGTGA. Trimming removed 3 bases from V and 3 bases from J; junction bases left unmatched: 4.

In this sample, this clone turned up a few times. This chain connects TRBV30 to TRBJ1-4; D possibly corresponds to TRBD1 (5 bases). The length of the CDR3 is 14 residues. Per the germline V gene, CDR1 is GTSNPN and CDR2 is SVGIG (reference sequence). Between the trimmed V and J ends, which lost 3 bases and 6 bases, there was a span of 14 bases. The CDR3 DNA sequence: TGTGCCTGGAGCAGGGAAGCCGGGCATGAAAAACTGTTTTTT. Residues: CAWSREAGHEKLFF.

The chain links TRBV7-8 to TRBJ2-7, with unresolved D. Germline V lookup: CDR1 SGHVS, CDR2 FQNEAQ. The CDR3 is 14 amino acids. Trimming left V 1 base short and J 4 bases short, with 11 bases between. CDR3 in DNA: TGTGCCAGCAGCTTAGGCCGTGCGGCGTACGAGCAGTACTTC. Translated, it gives CASSLGRAAYEQYF.

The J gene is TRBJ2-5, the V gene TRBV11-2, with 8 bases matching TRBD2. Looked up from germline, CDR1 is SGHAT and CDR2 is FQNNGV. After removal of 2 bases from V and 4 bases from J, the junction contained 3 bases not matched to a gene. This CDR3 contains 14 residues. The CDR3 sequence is CASSLQAGVETQYF. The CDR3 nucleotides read TGTGCCAGCAGCTTACAAGCGGGGGTAGAGACCCAGTACTTC.

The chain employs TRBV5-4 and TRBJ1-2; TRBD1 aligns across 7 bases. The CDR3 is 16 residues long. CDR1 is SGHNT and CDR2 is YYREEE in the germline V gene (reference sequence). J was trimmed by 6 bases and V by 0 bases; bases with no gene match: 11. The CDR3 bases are TGTGCCAGCAGCTTGGTACCTCAGGGGGATCGTAATGGCTACACCTTC. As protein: CASSLVPQGDRNGYTF.

The CDR3 DNA reads TGTGCCAGCAGCTTAGAACAGGGGGCGGGAGGCTACACCTTC. It is translated as CASSLEQGAGGYTF. The V gene is TRBV7-2, the J gene TRBJ1-2; 9 bases map to TRBD1. Germline CDR1 reads SGHTA; CDR2 reads FQGNSA. The CDR3 covers 14 residues. With 1 base clipped from V and 8 bases from J, the junction kept 5 bases outside the gene matches.

Here the CDR3 reads CASSRGDYQETQYF. CDR3 coding DNA: TGTGCCAGCAGCCGAGGGGACTACCAAGAGACCCAGTACTTC. This sequence joins TRBV11-3 and TRBJ2-5; D may be TRBD2 (6 bases). The V end lost 5 bases, the J end lost 0 bases, and 10 bases lay between the germline ends. Germline values: CDR1 SGHNT, CDR2 YENEEA. The CDR3 consists of 14 residues.

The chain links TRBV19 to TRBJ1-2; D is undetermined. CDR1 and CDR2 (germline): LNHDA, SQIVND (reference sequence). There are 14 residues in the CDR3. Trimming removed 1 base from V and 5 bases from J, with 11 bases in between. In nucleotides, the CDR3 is TGTGCCAGTAGTATAGGTGGAGGTGGATATGGCTACACCTTC. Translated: CASSIGGGGYGYTF. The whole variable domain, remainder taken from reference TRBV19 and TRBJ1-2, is DGGITQSPKYLFRKEGQNVTLSCEQNLNHDAMYWYRQDPGQGLRLIYYSQIVNDFQKGDIAEGYSVSREKKESFPLTVTSAQKNPTAFYLCASSIGGGGYGYTFGSGTRLTVV.

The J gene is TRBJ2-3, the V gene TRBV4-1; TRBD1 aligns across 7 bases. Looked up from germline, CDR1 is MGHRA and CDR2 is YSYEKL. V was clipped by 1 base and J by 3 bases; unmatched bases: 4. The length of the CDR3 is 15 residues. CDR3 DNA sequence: TGCGCCAGCAGCCAAGGACAGGGAGTGACAGATACGCAGTATTTT. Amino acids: CASSQGQGVTDTQYF.

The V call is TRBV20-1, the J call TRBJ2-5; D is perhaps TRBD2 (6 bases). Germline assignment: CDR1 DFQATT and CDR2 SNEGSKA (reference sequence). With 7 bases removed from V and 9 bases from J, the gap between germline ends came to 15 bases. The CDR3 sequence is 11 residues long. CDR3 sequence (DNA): TGCAGTGTAGTGTGGGGCGGGGCCCAGTACTTC. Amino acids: CSVVWGGAQYF.

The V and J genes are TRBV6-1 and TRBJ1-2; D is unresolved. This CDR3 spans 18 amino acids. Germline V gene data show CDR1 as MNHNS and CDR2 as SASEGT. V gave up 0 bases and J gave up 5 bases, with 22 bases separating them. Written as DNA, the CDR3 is TGTGCCAGCAGTGAAGCTCTTTTGATCGAAAACAGAGCTTATGGCTACACCTTC. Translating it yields CASSEALLIENRAYGYTF.

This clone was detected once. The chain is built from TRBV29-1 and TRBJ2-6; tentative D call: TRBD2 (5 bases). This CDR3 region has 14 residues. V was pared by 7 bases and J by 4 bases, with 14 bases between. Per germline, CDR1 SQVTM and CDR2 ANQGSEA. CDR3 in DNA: TGCAGCGCTACCCCCGGGGTGGGGGCCAACGTCCTGACTTTC. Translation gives CSATPGVGANVLTF.

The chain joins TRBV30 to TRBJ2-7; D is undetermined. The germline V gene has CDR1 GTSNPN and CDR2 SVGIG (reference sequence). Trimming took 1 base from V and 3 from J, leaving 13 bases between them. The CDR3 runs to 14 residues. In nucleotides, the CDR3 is TGTGCCTGGAGTGGTCTCACGGAGCGCTACGAGCAGTACTTC. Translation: CAWSGLTERYEQYF.

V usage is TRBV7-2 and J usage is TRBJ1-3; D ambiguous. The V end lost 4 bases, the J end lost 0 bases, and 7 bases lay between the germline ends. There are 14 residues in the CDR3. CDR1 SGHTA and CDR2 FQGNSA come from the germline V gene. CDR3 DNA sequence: TGTGCCAGCAGCTGGAGGAACTCTGGAAACACCATATATTTT. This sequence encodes CASSWRNSGNTIYF.

CDR3 coding DNA: TGTGCCAGCAGTTTATCCCTCAGGACTAGCGGGAGTACAGATACGCAGTATTTT. Protein product: CASSLSLRTSGSTDTQYF. J is TRBJ2-3 and V is TRBV27; 13 bases agree with TRBD2. Germline trimming cut 0 bases from V and 3 bases from J; bases unmatched to any gene: 6. Per germline, CDR1 MNHEY and CDR2 SMNVEV (reference sequence). This CDR3 is 18 amino acids long.

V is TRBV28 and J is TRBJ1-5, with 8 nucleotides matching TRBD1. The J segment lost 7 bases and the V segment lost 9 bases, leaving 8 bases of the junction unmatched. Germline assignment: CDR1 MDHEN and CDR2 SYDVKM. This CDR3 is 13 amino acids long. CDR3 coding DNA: TGTGCCAGTATTTCAGGGGGCTGGCAGCCCCAGCATTTT. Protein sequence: CASISGGWQPQHF.

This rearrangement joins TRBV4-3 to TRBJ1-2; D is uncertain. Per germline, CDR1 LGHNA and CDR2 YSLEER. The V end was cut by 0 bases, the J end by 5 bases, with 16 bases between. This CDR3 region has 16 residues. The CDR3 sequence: CASSQDRSATSYGYTF. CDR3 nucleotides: TGCGCCAGCAGCCAAGATAGGAGCGCTACCTCATATGGCTACACCTTC.